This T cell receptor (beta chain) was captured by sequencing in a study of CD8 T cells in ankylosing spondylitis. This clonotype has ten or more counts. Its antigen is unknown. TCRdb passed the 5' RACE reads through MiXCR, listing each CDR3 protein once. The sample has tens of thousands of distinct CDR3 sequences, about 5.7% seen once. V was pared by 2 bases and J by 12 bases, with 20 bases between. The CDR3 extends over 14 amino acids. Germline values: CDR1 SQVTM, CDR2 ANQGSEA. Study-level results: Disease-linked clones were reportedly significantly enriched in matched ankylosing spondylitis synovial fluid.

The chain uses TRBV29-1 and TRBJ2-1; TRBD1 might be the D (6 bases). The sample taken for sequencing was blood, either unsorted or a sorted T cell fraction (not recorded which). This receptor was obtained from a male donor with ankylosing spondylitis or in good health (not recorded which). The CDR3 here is CSVEKGETGFVQFF. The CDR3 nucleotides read TGCAGCGTTGAAAAGGGGGAGACAGGTTTTGTGCAGTTCTTC.